These 20 T cell receptor beta chains share one sample of origin, sequenced in a study of regulatory T cells in long-lasting Graves disease (dated by TCRdb to the early 2020s). Read against the paper, the sample's time point label means: persistent/refractory GD, antithyroid drugs over 5 years with positive TRAb. RNA was extracted from PBMCs in TRIzol for both TCR sequencing and RNA sequencing. Libraries were prepared through multiplex PCR. The instrument was an Illumina HiSeq 4000. iRepertoire HTBI primers and Arm-PCR amplification of CDR3 regions were used to construct TCR beta libraries. TCRdb cleaned the public reads at Q25 with fastp, built clones with MiXCR and kept in-frame beta chains. For every CDR3 protein sequence, its rows merge into one entry that carries the most common genes and DNA. Present in this sample are 400,000 to 500,000 distinct CDR3 sequences, over 20% of which were seen just once. The ten biggest clones cover roughly 13% of the sample.

The specimen comprised peripheral blood mononuclear cells (PBMCs), sampled when the disease was refractory, from a patient treated with antithyroid drugs. Receptor source: a female donor with Graves disease.

This clonotype was found many times. The chain carries TRBV11-2 and TRBJ2-7, with TRBD2 as a possible D gene (6 bases). The germline V and J ends were trimmed by 1 base and 7 bases, with 8 bases remaining between them. Germline V gene lookup returns CDR1 SGHAT and CDR2 FQNNGV. The CDR3 extends over 12 amino acids. The CDR3 bases are TGTGCCAGCAGCTTAGGGGACTCAGAGCAGTACTTC. As protein: CASSLGDSEQYF.

This clonotype was detected only a few times. This chain joins TRBV2 and TRBJ2-4; D possibly corresponds to TRBD2 (8 bases). The germline V gene has CDR1 SNHLY and CDR2 FYNNEI. Trimming left V 2 bases short and J 8 bases short, with 28 bases between. The CDR3 runs to 19 residues. The CDR3 coding sequence is TGTGCCAGCAGTGAAAGGGGGCGATTGGTGGGCGGGAGGATGGACATTCAGTACTTC. This codes for CASSERGRLVGGRMDIQYF.

About this clonotype: A clone one base away is much larger, so this may be a read error. The chain links TRBV6-7 to TRBJ2-2; 10 positions match TRBD1. TRBV6-7 is assigned to the ORF class and has an uncertain function. The CDR3 is 18 residues long. The CDR3 sequence is CASSTPTSDRGNTRELFF. DNA for the CDR3: TGTGCCAGCAGCACACCCACCTCGGACAGGGGGAACACCAGGGAGCTGTTTTTT.

This clonotype was seen ten or more times. The chain recombines TRBV28 with TRBJ2-7; tentative D call: TRBD1 (6 bases). Deletions cut 1 base from V and 0 bases from J, with 13 bases between. The CDR3 is 16 residues long. The germline V gene has CDR1 MDHEN and CDR2 SYDVKM. CDR3 region: CASSLLGTLSSYEQYF. The CDR3 nucleotides read TGTGCCAGCAGTTTATTAGGGACACTAAGCTCCTACGAGCAGTACTTC.

This clonotype turned up a few times. The chain combines TRBV9 with TRBJ2-2; D is ambiguous. This CDR3 spans 14 amino acids. Trimming cost V 3 bases and J 5 bases, with 11 bases left between them. Germline V gene lookup returns CDR1 SGDLS and CDR2 YYNGEE. The chain's CDR3 is CASSEFLGTGELFF. For the CDR3, the DNA is TGTGCCAGCAGCGAGTTTTTAGGGACCGGGGAGCTGTTTTTT.

In its sample, this clonotype was seen many times. The chain joins TRBV5-1 to TRBJ2-1; 9 nucleotides match TRBD1. Germline V gene lookup returns CDR1 SGHRS and CDR2 YFSETQ. The junction had 8 bases not matched to a gene; V was cut back by 0 bases and J by 7 bases. CDR3 length: 16 residues. The CDR3 nucleotides read TGCGCCAGCAGCTTGGAACAGGGGGCAAGGAGTAATGAGCAGTTCTTC. Protein: CASSLEQGARSNEQFF.

This chain connects TRBV24-1 to TRBJ2-5, with 11 bases identical to TRBD2. There are 15 residues in the CDR3. CDR1 and CDR2 from the germline V gene are KGHDR and SFDVKD. V trimming: 4 bases; J trimming: 4 bases; junction bases outside the gene matches: 4. The CDR3 sequence: CATSEGTSGVETQYF. The CDR3 DNA reads as TGTGCCACCAGTGAGGGGACTAGCGGAGTAGAGACCCAGTACTTC.

This chain links TRBV18 with TRBJ1-1; D is unclear. Germline CDR1 and CDR2: KGHSH and LQKENI. Trimming stripped 6 bases from V and 5 bases from J, with 13 bases between. The CDR3 length is 13 residues. CDR3 in DNA: TGTGCCAGCTCCGCCGGGCCGAGGACTGAAGCTTTCTTT. Its translation is CASSAGPRTEAFF.

This clonotype occurred a few times. The chain joins TRBV20-1 to TRBJ2-5, with 7 bases lining up with TRBD2. The V and J ends lost 5 bases and 4 bases, in that order; junction bases with no gene match: 10. This CDR3 is 14 amino acids long. Germline V gene data show CDR1 as DFQATT and CDR2 as SNEGSKA (reference sequence). As DNA, the CDR3 is TGCAGTGCTCCTCCTGCTAGCGGTGGAGAGACCCAGTACTTC. Protein: CSAPPASGGETQYF.

This clonotype appeared many times. This chain's CDR3 is CATSRDPLAGVQETQYF. DNA of the CDR3: TGTGCCACCAGCAGAGATCCTTTAGCGGGAGTCCAAGAGACCCAGTACTTC. V and J are TRBV15 and TRBJ2-5; 9 positions agree with TRBD2. The CDR3 loop spans 17 amino acids. The ends lost 0 bases at V and 1 base at J; junction bases unmatched: 6. Per the germline V gene, CDR1 is LNHNV and CDR2 is YYDKDF (reference sequence).

This clonotype was counted many times. The chain uses TRBV28 and TRBJ2-2; tentative D call: TRBD1 (7 bases). CDR1 is MDHEN, CDR2 SYDVKM, per germline. This CDR3 is 15 amino acids long. The germline V and J ends were trimmed by 4 bases and 6 bases, with 15 bases remaining between them. CDR3 residues: CASSSTGRSPGELFF. In DNA form, the CDR3 reads TGTGCCAGCAGTTCGACAGGGAGGTCCCCCGGGGAGCTGTTTTTT.

This clonotype was counted many times. The chain recombines TRBV28 with TRBJ1-2; D might be TRBD1 (5 bases). V gave up 5 bases and J gave up 3 bases, with 10 bases separating them. The CDR3 is made up of 13 amino acids. Germline assignment: CDR1 MDHEN and CDR2 SYDVKM. CDR3 in DNA: TGTGCCAGCAGTATCCCAGGGTACTATGGCTACACCTTC. This translates into CASSIPGYYGYTF.

This clonotype has just a few counts. This sequence joins TRBV2 and TRBJ2-3; 8 bases match TRBD2. Germline V gene lookup returns CDR1 SNHLY and CDR2 FYNNEI. The CDR3 is made up of 14 amino acids. The junction had 8 bases not matched to a gene; V was cut back by 6 bases and J by 6 bases. The CDR3 DNA follows: TGTGCCAGCAGGCAGATTAGCGGGACGGATACGCAGTATTTT. It yields the protein CASRQISGTDTQYF.

V usage is TRBV7-9 and J usage is TRBJ2-7, with TRBD1 as a possible D gene (6 bases). This CDR3 region has 13 residues. Trimming removed 0 bases at V and 5 bases at J, with 8 bases between. Germline V gene data show CDR1 as SEHNR and CDR2 as FQNEAQ (reference sequence). DNA of the CDR3: TGTGCCAGCAGCTTAGCACAGGGTAACGAGCAGTACTTC. Protein product: CASSLAQGNEQYF.

On this clonotype: A read error may be the cause here, since a much bigger clone is one base away. The chain uses TRBV7-9 and TRBJ1-1; D call uncertain. The CDR3 runs 13 residues. Germline V gene data show CDR1 as SEHNR and CDR2 as FQNEAQ (reference sequence). The CDR3 DNA reads as TGTGCCAGCAGCGGAGACCTGGGCGCTGAAGCTTCCTTT. Its protein product is CASSGDLGAEASF.

The gene calls are TRBV6-1 and TRBJ2-1; D not resolved. Trimming stripped 11 bases from V and 7 bases from J, with 15 bases between. CDR1 MNHNS and CDR2 SASEGT come from the germline V gene. There are 12 residues in the CDR3. The CDR3 sequence: CAPRARNNEQFF. CDR3 DNA: TGTGCCCCAAGGGCCCGGAATAATGAGCAGTTCTTC.

This clonotype was counted at least ten times. The chain uses TRBV30 and TRBJ1-4; TRBD1 might be the D (6 bases). CDR3 size: 14 residues. Looked up from germline, CDR1 is GTSNPN and CDR2 is SVGIG (reference sequence). Trimming pared 2 bases from V and 5 bases from J, leaving 12 bases between. The CDR3 region has the DNA TGTGCCTGGAGTTCCGGGACACCAAATGAAAAACTGTTTTTT. Translating gives CAWSSGTPNEKLFF.

This clonotype was observed at least ten times. This chain links TRBV27 with TRBJ2-5; unclear D gene. The germline V and J ends were trimmed by 1 base and 2 bases, with 11 bases remaining between them. CDR3 length equals 15 residues. Germline V lookup: CDR1 MNHEY, CDR2 SMNVEV (reference sequence). The CDR3 sequence: CASSLLYGVQETQYF. The CDR3 DNA reads TGTGCCAGCAGTTTATTGTATGGTGTTCAAGAGACCCAGTACTTC.

This chain joins TRBV6-1 and TRBJ2-1; 7 bases line up with TRBD2. Losses at the gene ends were 7 bases for V and 6 bases for J; bases not matched to a gene: 6. The CDR3 runs to 13 residues. CDR1 and CDR2 from the germline V gene are MNHNS and SASEGT. The CDR3, as DNA: TGTGCCAGCAAGGGTAGCGGGCGCAATGAGCAGTTCTTC. Amino acid sequence: CASKGSGRNEQFF.

Only one count was recorded for this clonotype. The rearrangement links TRBV10-3 to TRBJ2-5, with TRBD1 matching over 10 bases. The CDR3 spans 16 residues. The J segment lost 5 bases and the V segment lost 3 bases, leaving 9 bases of the junction unmatched. Looked up from germline, CDR1 is ENHRY and CDR2 is SYGVKD. CDR3 in amino acids: CAISDRGQGSGETQYF. The CDR3 nucleotides read TGTGCCATCAGTGATAGGGGACAGGGGTCGGGGGAGACCCAGTACTTC.